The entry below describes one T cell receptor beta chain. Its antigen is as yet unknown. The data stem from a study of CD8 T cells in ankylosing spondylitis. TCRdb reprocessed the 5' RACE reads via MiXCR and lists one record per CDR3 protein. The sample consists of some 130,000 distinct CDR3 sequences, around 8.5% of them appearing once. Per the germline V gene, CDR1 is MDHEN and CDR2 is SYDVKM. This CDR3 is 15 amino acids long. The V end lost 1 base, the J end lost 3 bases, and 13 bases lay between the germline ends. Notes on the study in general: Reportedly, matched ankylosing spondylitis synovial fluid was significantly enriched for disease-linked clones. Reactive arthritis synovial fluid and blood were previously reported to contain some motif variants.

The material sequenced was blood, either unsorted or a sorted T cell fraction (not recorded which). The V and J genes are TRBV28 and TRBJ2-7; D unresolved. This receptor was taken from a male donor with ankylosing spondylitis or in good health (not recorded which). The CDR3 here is CASSLSPTIFYEQYF. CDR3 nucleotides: TGTGCCAGCAGTTTATCCCCCACGATATTCTACGAGCAGTACTTC. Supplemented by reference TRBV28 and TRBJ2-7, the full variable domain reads DVKVTQSSRYLVKRTGEKVFLECVQDMDHENMFWYRQDPGLGLRLIYFSYDVKMKEKGDIPEGYSVSREKKERFSLILESASTNQTSMYLCASSLSPTIFYEQYFGPGTRLTVT.